Each of the 32 T cell receptor beta chains below was sequenced from the same sample in a study of T cells in localized non-small cell lung cancer. The repertoire was sequenced with immunoSEQ multiplex PCR; TCRdb's copy has only in-frame clones and lacks some. The sample has under 6,000 clones; around 83% are singletons. The sequencing here drew on peripheral blood mononuclear cells, taken before any cancer treatment. The receptors were sampled from a female donor older than 55 with stage II lung adenocarcinoma.

This chain connects TRBV7-3 to TRBJ2-3; D might be TRBD1 (7 bases). Germline values: CDR1 SGHTA, CDR2 FQGTGA. The V end lost 3 bases, the J end lost 2 bases, and 12 bases lay between the germline ends. CDR3 length: 15 amino acids. CDR3 amino acids: CASSFRGDPTDTQYF. DNA for the CDR3: TGTGCCAGCAGCTTCAGGGGGGACCCCACAGATACGCAGTATTTT.

The J gene is TRBJ2-3, the V gene TRBV7-3; 8 bases line up with TRBD2. CDR3 length: 15 amino acids. The V segment lost 1 base and the J segment 2 bases; nucleotides outside the gene matches: 2. Germline V gene data show CDR1 as SGHTA and CDR2 as FQGTGA. The CDR3 coding sequence is TGTGCCAGCAGCTTAAGGCGGGAGGACACAGATACGCAGTATTTT. Translated: CASSLRREDTDTQYF.

The chain combines TRBV21-1 with TRBJ2-7; whether TRBD1, the table's D call, matches the DNA was not checked. TRBV21-1 is labeled a pseudogene. The CDR3 spans 16 residues. The CDR3 sequence: CASSRQLFGTGQNLYV. The CDR3 bases are TGTGCCAGCAGCAGACAACTCTTCGGGACAGGGCAAAACTTGTACGTC.

V gene TRBV6-1 combines with J gene TRBJ2-5, with 10 bases lining up with TRBD2. The germline gives CDR1 MNHNS, CDR2 SASEGT. The ends lost 3 bases at V and 5 bases at J; junction bases unmatched: 12. The CDR3 contains 17 residues. Here the CDR3 DNA reads TGTGCCAGCAGTGACAGACTAGCGGGCGCTAGGCGGGAGACCCAGTACTTC. Amino acid sequence: CASSDRLAGARRETQYF.

The chain employs TRBV9 and TRBJ1-1; D remains ambiguous. V lost 0 bases, J lost 5 bases, and 11 bases lay in between. From germline, CDR1 is SGDLS and CDR2 YYNGEE. CDR3 size: 14 residues. CDR3 DNA: TGTGCCAGCAGCGTAGAGGCAGTCGGAACTGAAGCTTTCTTT. It yields the protein CASSVEAVGTEAFF.

The chain uses TRBV6-1 and TRBJ1-6; 11 nucleotides align to TRBD1. CDR3 length: 17 residues. Per the germline V gene, CDR1 is MNHNS and CDR2 is SASEGT. Germline trimming cut 2 bases from V and 2 bases from J; bases unmatched to any gene: 2. The CDR3 reads CASSESGQGAYNSPLHF. DNA of the CDR3: TGTGCCAGCAGTGAATCGGGACAGGGGGCCTATAATTCACCCCTCCACTTT.

The CDR3 region is CASSEAEHGGIYEQYF. The CDR3 DNA is TGTGCCAGCAGTGAAGCGGAACATGGCGGGATTTACGAGCAGTACTTC. V usage is TRBV6-1 and J usage is TRBJ2-7, with a weak D call TRBD2 (6 bases). CDR1 is MNHNS and CDR2 is SASEGT in the germline V gene. The germline V and J ends were trimmed by 0 bases and 4 bases, with 16 bases remaining between them. The CDR3 sequence is 16 residues long.

V gene TRBV14 combines with J gene TRBJ2-5, with D possibly TRBD1 on 6 matching bases. This CDR3 has 15 residues. CDR1 is SGHDN and CDR2 is FVKESK in the germline V gene. The V gene lost 4 bases and the J gene lost 3 bases, with 15 bases spanning the gap. DNA for the CDR3: TGTGCCAGCAGCCCCGGGACATTCAAAGAAGAGACCCAGTACTTC. This codes for CASSPGTFKEETQYF.

This clone was observed once. This sequence joins TRBV10-3 and TRBJ1-2; D possibly corresponds to TRBD1 (5 bases). CDR1 ENHRY and CDR2 SYGVKD come from the germline V gene. The V gene lost 3 bases and the J gene lost 5 bases, with 13 bases spanning the gap. The CDR3 is made up of 14 amino acids. CDR3 sequence reads: CAISDGQGSYGYTF. CDR3 nucleotides: TGTGCCATCAGTGACGGGCAGGGAAGTTATGGCTACACCTTC.

The V call is TRBV11-2, the J call TRBJ2-4; TRBD1 agrees at 8 bases. V dropped 6 bases and J dropped 5; count of bases not matched to a gene: 3. Germline V CDR1 and CDR2: SGHAT, FQNNGV. The CDR3 runs to 13 residues. CDR3 in amino acids: CASSPTGENIQYF. The CDR3 coding sequence is TGTGCCAGCAGTCCGACAGGGGAAAACATTCAGTACTTC. The full variable domain, with the rest looked up from reference TRBV11-2 and TRBJ2-4, is EAGVAQSPRYKIIEKRQSVAFWCNPISGHATLYWYQQILGQGPKLLIQFQNNGVVDDSQLPKDRFSAERLKGVDSTLKIQPAKLEDSAVYLCASSPTGENIQYFGAGTRLSVL.

In its sample, this clone was seen a few times. This sequence joins TRBV27 and TRBJ1-1; 7 bases are shared with TRBD1. Germline lookup yields CDR1 MNHEY and CDR2 SMNVEV (reference sequence). With V trimmed by 6 bases and J by 1 base, 5 bases remained unmatched. The CDR3 contains 14 residues. The CDR3 bases are TGTGCCAGCAGAGGGGGCGGAAGGAACACTGAAGCTTTCTTT. This sequence encodes CASRGGGRNTEAFF.

This clone appeared a few times. This chain links TRBV6-6 with TRBJ1-4, with D perhaps TRBD1 (5 bases). The CDR3 runs 12 residues. V lost 7 bases and J 8 bases, leaving 11 bases between the germline ends. Germline lookup yields CDR1 MNHNY and CDR2 SVGAGI (reference sequence). The CDR3 bases are TGTGCCAGCACAGGGCGAAAGGAAAAACTGTTTTTT. It specifies CASTGRKEKLFF.

This clone has a handful of counts. V usage is TRBV2 and J usage is TRBJ1-1; no firm D call. The V gene lost 4 bases and the J gene lost 0 bases, with 9 bases spanning the gap. Per germline, CDR1 SNHLY and CDR2 FYNNEI. The CDR3 length is 14 residues. CDR3 in amino acids: CASSGTGMNTEAFF. CDR3 nucleotides: TGTGCCAGCAGTGGTACGGGAATGAACACTGAAGCTTTCTTT.

This rearrangement joins TRBV4-2 to TRBJ2-3, with 10 bases identical to TRBD1. With V trimmed by 0 bases and J by 2 bases, 5 bases remained unmatched. The CDR3 runs 17 residues. Germline CDR1 LGHNA, CDR2 YNFKEQ. The CDR3 sequence: CASSQESGTGVTDTQYF. CDR3 coding DNA: TGTGCCAGCAGCCAAGAAAGCGGGACAGGGGTCACAGATACGCAGTATTTT.

The chain employs TRBV9 and TRBJ2-3; TRBD1 matches 7 bases. This CDR3 comprises 14 residues. Trimming cost V 4 bases and J 4 bases; bases outside gene matches: 6. Per germline, CDR1 SGDLS and CDR2 YYNGEE. The CDR3 DNA sequence: TGTGCCAGCAGCCTACGACAGGGCTCAGATACGCAGTATTTT. Its protein product is CASSLRQGSDTQYF.

The V gene is TRBV7-9, the J gene TRBJ1-2; 9 positions agree with TRBD1. The germline V gene encodes CDR1 SEHNR and CDR2 FQNEAQ (reference sequence). There are 15 residues in the CDR3. Losses at the gene ends were 3 bases for V and 7 bases for J; bases not matched to a gene: 9. The DNA of the CDR3 is TGTGCCAGCAGCTTTATGAGACAGGGGGTAACTGGCTACACCTTC. It encodes CASSFMRQGVTGYTF.

The gene calls are TRBV19 and TRBJ2-4; D remains unclear. CDR1 is LNHDA, CDR2 SQIVND, per germline (reference sequence). CDR3 size: 14 residues. Trimming took 4 bases from V and 0 from J, leaving 7 bases between them. CDR3 residues: CASSTRQAKNIQYF. The CDR3 bases are TGTGCCAGTAGTACCCGACAAGCCAAAAACATTCAGTACTTC. Filled out from reference TRBV19 and TRBJ2-4, the complete variable domain reads DGGITQSPKYLFRKEGQNVTLSCEQNLNHDAMYWYRQDPGQGLRLIYYSQIVNDFQKGDIAEGYSVSREKKESFPLTVTSAQKNPTAFYLCASSTRQAKNIQYFGAGTRLSVL.

V and J are TRBV5-6 and TRBJ1-2; D perhaps matches TRBD1 (5 bases). With 3 bases removed from V and 2 bases from J, the gap between germline ends came to 14 bases. This CDR3 contains 15 residues. Per the germline V gene, CDR1 is SGHDT and CDR2 is YYEEEE. CDR3 amino acids: CASSSPVEGNYGYTF. The CDR3 DNA reads TGTGCCAGCAGCTCCCCCGTTGAGGGGAACTATGGCTACACCTTC.

The chain combines TRBV9 with TRBJ1-4; 8 bases line up with TRBD1. The CDR3 consists of 15 residues. The germline V gene has CDR1 SGDLS and CDR2 YYNGEE. V dropped 3 bases and J dropped 5; count of bases not matched to a gene: 6. CDR3 loop: CASSGRTGSNEKLFF. In DNA, the CDR3 is TGTGCCAGCAGCGGAAGGACAGGGAGCAATGAAAAACTGTTTTTT.

The chain is built from TRBV21-1 and TRBJ2-1; TRBD1 reflects the table's D call only, with no check against the DNA. TRBV21-1 corresponds to a pseudogene. This CDR3 is built from 16 residues. This CDR3 reads CASSKGPGQGLNEQFF. The DNA of the CDR3 is TGTGCCAGCAGCAAGGGTCCGGGACAGGGTCTTAATGAGCAGTTCTTC.

The chain links TRBV7-8 to TRBJ1-1; no reliable D call. Germline V lookup: CDR1 SGHVS, CDR2 FQNEAQ. V shed 5 bases and J shed 3 bases, with 10 bases lying between them. This CDR3 spans 13 amino acids. CDR3 region: CASSLLVDTEAFF. The CDR3 DNA reads as TGTGCCAGCAGCCTTTTGGTGGACACTGAAGCTTTCTTT.

The rearrangement links TRBV5-4 to TRBJ1-2; TRBD1 agrees at 7 bases. CDR1 is SGHNT, CDR2 YYREEE, per germline (reference sequence). The CDR3 consists of 15 residues. Trimming removed 3 bases from V and 3 bases from J; junction bases left unmatched: 8. CDR3 region: CASSSHRGKDYGYTF. In DNA form, the CDR3 reads TGTGCCAGCAGCTCGCACAGGGGTAAGGACTATGGCTACACCTTC.

This chain uses TRBV6-5 with TRBJ2-7, with TRBD2 matching 11 bases. The CDR3 runs 14 residues. The trim removed 6 bases at V and 2 bases at J, leaving 3 bases unmatched. Germline CDR1 reads MNHEY; CDR2 reads SVGAGI. The CDR3 nucleotides read TGTGCCAGCAGCCGACTAGCGGGGCCCTACGAGCAGTACTTC. Amino acids: CASSRLAGPYEQYF.

The chain carries TRBV6-5 and TRBJ2-1, with TRBD1 as a possible D gene (6 bases). With 5 bases removed from V and 2 bases from J, the gap between germline ends came to 13 bases. This CDR3 is 15 amino acids long. Germline CDR1 is MNHEY and CDR2 is SVGAGI. CDR3 protein: CASSRTGNPYNEQFF. DNA of the CDR3: TGTGCCAGCAGTCGTACAGGGAATCCCTACAATGAGCAGTTCTTC.

The CDR3 here is CASRELAGFSSYNEQFF. CDR3 sequence (DNA): TGTGCCAGCAGAGAACTAGCGGGGTTTAGCTCCTACAATGAGCAGTTCTTC. The chain recombines TRBV27 with TRBJ2-1, with TRBD2 matching over 10 bases. CDR1 is MNHEY and CDR2 is SMNVEV in the germline V gene (reference sequence). This CDR3 has 17 residues. The V and J ends lost 6 bases and 0 bases, in that order; junction bases with no gene match: 8.

This clone occurred a few times. The rearrangement links TRBV5-1 to TRBJ2-1; D is unclear. V shed 0 bases and J shed 9 bases, with 4 bases lying between them. The CDR3 has 11 amino acids. Germline CDR1 reads SGHRS; CDR2 reads YFSETQ. The CDR3 bases are TGCGCCAGCAGCTTGGGCCCTGAGCAGTTCTTC. It is translated as CASSLGPEQFF.

The chain is built from TRBV2 and TRBJ1-6; 8 bases agree with TRBD1. J was trimmed by 10 bases and V by 6 bases; bases with no gene match: 11. The germline V gene has CDR1 SNHLY and CDR2 FYNNEI. The CDR3 is made up of 15 amino acids. As DNA, the CDR3 is TGTGCCAGCAGCTATACCGGGACAGGAGAATCACCCCTCCACTTT. This codes for CASSYTGTGESPLHF. Looking up the rest from reference TRBV2 and TRBJ1-6 gives the full variable domain: EPEVTQTPSHQVTQMGQEVILRCVPISNHLYFYWYRQILGQKVEFLVSFYNNEISEKSEIFDDQFSVERPDGSNFTLKIRSTKLEDSAMYFCASSYTGTGESPLHFGNGTRLTVT.

The V and J genes are TRBV19 and TRBJ1-1; D remains ambiguous. CDR3 length: 14 residues. The V gene's germline CDR1 is LNHDA and CDR2 SQIVND (reference sequence). V was cut by 6 bases and J by 1 base, with 12 bases left in between. CDR3 bases: TGTGCCAGTAGCATCCAGGTGCAGAACACTGAAGCTTTCTTT. Translation: CASSIQVQNTEAFF.

The rearrangement joins TRBV28 to TRBJ1-1, with D unclear. With 3 bases removed from V and 6 bases from J, the gap between germline ends came to 14 bases. The CDR3 runs to 14 residues. Germline V gene lookup returns CDR1 MDHEN and CDR2 SYDVKM. Here the CDR3 reads CASSLTPFGSEAFF. The CDR3 region has the DNA TGTGCCAGCAGTTTGACCCCCTTCGGATCTGAAGCTTTCTTT.

The chain is built from TRBV5-6 and TRBJ1-2, with D possibly TRBD1 on 5 matching bases. V was shortened by 3 bases and J by 3 bases, with 15 bases between the two germline ends. The germline CDR1 and CDR2 sequences are SGHDT and YYEEEE. The CDR3 is made up of 15 amino acids. In DNA form, the CDR3 reads TGTGCCAGCAGCTCATACGGGGGTCCGGACTATGGCTACACCTTC. Translated, it gives CASSSYGGPDYGYTF. Full variable domain (rest looked up from reference TRBV5-6 and TRBJ1-2): DAGVTQSPTHLIKTRGQQVTLRCSPKSGHDTVSWYQQALGQGPQFIFQYYEEEERQRGNFPDRFSGHQFPNYSSELNVNALLLGDSALYLCASSSYGGPDYGYTFGSGTRLTVV.

This clone was detected once. The CDR3 DNA reads as TGTGCCAGCAGCGCCCTAGCGGGGGACACAGATACGCAGTATTTT. This sequence encodes CASSALAGDTDTQYF. This chain joins TRBV9 and TRBJ2-3; TRBD2 aligns across 10 bases. The CDR3 is made up of 15 amino acids. Germline V CDR1 and CDR2: SGDLS, YYNGEE. The ends lost 3 bases at V and 2 bases at J; junction bases unmatched: 3.

This clone was picked up a small number of times. CDR3 coding DNA: TGTGCCTGGAGTTCCCCGCAAATTATCCCGAACACTGAAGCTTTCTTT. Its protein product is CAWSSPQIIPNTEAFF. The rearrangement uses TRBV30 and TRBJ1-1; no clear D. CDR3 length: 16 amino acids. With 2 bases removed from V and 1 base from J, the gap between germline ends came to 17 bases. CDR1 GTSNPN and CDR2 SVGIG come from the germline V gene (reference sequence).